Here is one TCR beta chain with its context. The entry originates in a study of T-cell reconstitution after alpha-beta-depleted transplantation in children. Germline V gives CDR1 SGHTA, CDR2 FQGNSA. CDR3 length: 13 residues. Trimming removed 5 bases at V and 8 bases at J, with 13 bases between. Unique molecular identifiers were used to barcode this TCRbeta library. TCRdb independently ran MiXCR on the PCR reads; one entry per CDR3 protein. This sample has about 830,000 distinct CDR3 sequences, with roughly 16% found just once. The sequencing used PBMCs, mostly from graft donor cells, collected 360 days after TCRalphabeta/CD19-depleted stem cell transplant. The rearrangement links TRBV7-2 to TRBJ2-1; D possibly corresponds to TRBD2 (6 bases). This TCR came from a male patient under 18 who had a stem cell transplant for acute lymphoblastic leukemia, so the T cells may come from the graft donor. CDR3 residues: CASSPRGIDEQFF. CDR3 sequence (DNA): TGTGCCAGCAGCCCACGGGGGATCGATGAGCAGTTCTTC.